Given below is one TCR beta chain in context. The CDR3 has 14 amino acids. Germline loops: CDR1 ENHRY, CDR2 SYGVKD. V shed 10 bases, J shed 4 bases, and the junction held 13 bases outside the gene matches. Only CD45RO-negative cells positively selected for CCR7 counted as naive CD8 cells, so terminally differentiated effector memory CD45RA+ cells were excluded. Measured with immunoSEQ multiplex PCR; TCRdb has only the in-frame clones, and not every one. This sample has around 1.9 million clones, with over 85% found just once. This entry is derived from a study of shared clonotypes between healthy human individuals.

The clonotype was recovered from a man younger than 35 in good health. Some clones in this sample may be carry-over from other donors' samples. The sample comprised naive CD8+ T cells from PBMCs. V is TRBV10-3 and J is TRBJ2-7; 7 bases agree with TRBD2. CDR3: CATSSGAQGYEQYF. In DNA, the CDR3 is TGTGCCACGTCGAGCGGGGCCCAGGGTTACGAGCAGTACTTC.